This T cell receptor beta chain was recorded in a study of blood T cell repertoires in COVID-19. Measured with immunoSEQ multiplex PCR; TCRdb has only the in-frame clones, and not every one. Found here are some 200,000 clones, about 95% of them singletons; the top ten hold about 0.76%. The junction had 5 bases not matched to a gene; V was cut back by 5 bases and J by 5 bases. The CDR3 covers 14 residues. CDR1 is SGHTA and CDR2 is FQGTGA in the germline V gene. The sequencing sample was made of peripheral blood. The genes are TRBV7-3 and TRBJ1-1, with TRBD1 matching 10 bases. The receptor comes from a man aged 25-45 years with COVID-19, enrolled during active disease. The CDR3 DNA is TGTGCCAGCAGCCCAGGACAGGGGGGGACTGAAGCTTTCTTT. Amino acid sequence: CASSPGQGGTEAFF.